The present TCR beta chain was sequenced within a study of blood T cell repertoires in COVID-19 (dated by TCRdb to 2019 to 2021). Some background on the complete study: Collaborator samples came from the United States, Italy and Spain and covered acute and convalescent phases of COVID-19. Nearly every sample came with metadata listing a de-identified subject ID, COVID-19 status, age in years and sex. A freely available public database, intended as a resource for researchers studying the immune response to SARS-CoV-2, is where the repertoires were released. Samples were obtained from the ongoing ImmuneRACE study (first 160 participants) and from 950 to 1,500 subjects provided by 6 global collaborators. The prospective study material was composed of cDNA or gDNA derived from T cells, B-cell-depleted T cells, or PBMCs. Where HLA class I and class II types were available, the types were taken from metadata supplied by the sample provider, not from assay-based typing. Deeply sampled blood TCRbeta repertoires from subjects exposed to, actively infected with, or recovered from COVID-19 were included in the dataset. Study-level results and caveats: Clinical and demographic metadata were provided uncurated, with the amount varying by source and participant.

Concerning this clone: Its antigen is unknown. The record has no base qualities; no much larger clone is one base away.

Participants in the prospective study were aged 18 to 89 years, lived in approximately 26 United States geographic areas, and enrolled through a virtual design. In the prospective study, participants were assigned to cohorts based on the clinical history participants reported in a screening survey and a study questionnaire. Recovered participants in ImmuneRACE Cohort 3 were defined as having two consecutive negative NP/OP PCR tests, clearance from a healthcare professional, or resolution of symptoms. Each participant in the prospective study had whole blood, serum and a nasopharyngeal or oropharyngeal swab collected by mobile phlebotomists. Over a roughly two-month period, participants in the prospective study had the option of providing additional blood draws and questionnaires. Blood samples from the prospective study were shipped frozen or at room temperature prior to DNA extraction. The immunoSEQ Assay, a bias-controlled multiplex PCR, was used to amplify TCRbeta CDR3 regions from genomic DNA. The source study handled its data this way. Within the assay, amplification of reference gene primers was used to estimate how many nucleated cells each sample contained. To quantify the absolute abundance of each unique TCRbeta CDR3 rearrangement, sequence reads were collapsed and filtered. For each sample, productive Simpson clonality was calculated as the square root of Simpson's diversity index over productive rearrangements. Held by TCRdb, this immuneACCESS table contains in-frame sequences only and omits some clones. Under half of the omission traces to an unresolved V gene where checked; the cause of the rest is unknown. V, J and clone size are taken as reported in that table, and D and trimming were inferred from the DNA itself. The sample yields tens of thousands of clones; about 86% were counted once. 3.1% of the sample is taken by the ten largest.

V and J are trimmed by 5 bases and 7 bases, and the gene matches miss 1 base of the junction. The CDR3 starts with the cysteine, ends with the phenylalanine, and has 13 residues. The sequence is cut down to CDR3 DNA, 39 bases in frame from base 1. The TCR comes from a woman aged 45-60 years who had recovered from COVID-19. The sample was PBMCs or T cells enriched from blood (not recorded which). Rearrangement joined TRBV12-3 or TRBV12-4 to TRBJ2-2; TRBD1 aligns with 10 central bases. The encoded CDR3 is CASSRDRGGELFF. The bases read TGTGCCAGCAGTAGGGACAGGGGCGGGGAGCTGTTTTTT.